This is a list of T cell receptor beta chains from one sample in a study of blood T cell repertoires in COVID-19. The table came from immunoSEQ multiplex PCR; TCRdb's copy has only in-frame clones and leaves some out. In the table there are 100,000 to 150,000 clones, over 70% of which are singletons. Sequencing input: peripheral blood. The receptors derive from a man older than 75 with active or convalescent COVID-19. The CDR3 runs from the conserved cysteine through the conserved F or W. Size tells how often a clone was seen (once, few, many) or the class of an expanded clone, and some rows leave it out.

CDR3	size	length	V
CAISVDRGLDTEAFF	.	15	TRBV10-3
CASNLPGQGADGYTF	.	15	TRBV2
CASSLDGGTGELFF	.	14	TRBV11-3
CASSRGLGNYGYTF	once	14	TRBV18
CASSMGTGFSGELFF	.	15	TRBV7-2
CASSLASTGELFF	many	13	TRBV18
CASSPGQGAYNEQFF	.	15	TRBV19
CASSLEFGTANNSPLHF	.	17	TRBV5-6
CASSQIGTLNQPQHF	.	15	TRBV6-5
CASSKDRGLFYGYTF	.	15	TRBV21-1
CASSDLSQPGDTQYF	.	15	TRBV2
CASKRERGVALAFF	.	14	TRBV27
CASSYGSLNTEAFF	.	14	TRBV6-2/TRBV6-3
CAWGQRSWEQYF	few	12	TRBV30
CASSPYSGSIYGYTF	.	15	TRBV5-4
CASSLGLRGANTGELFF	.	17	TRBV28
CASSAGDRGSYGYTF	.	15	TRBV19
CASSPGGAFEAFF	few	13	TRBV18
CASSQDRTFSF	few	11	TRBV4-1
CASSPRTAGGLYNEQFF	.	17	TRBV7-2
CASSKPGQGYEQYF	.	14	TRBV27
CASSAGEEKLFF	few	12	TRBV12-3/TRBV12-4
CASSPWGQGINNEQFF	.	16	TRBV18
CASSTRMGEGDEAFF	.	15	TRBV7-2
CASSYVGTGVKTF	.	13	TRBV6-2/TRBV6-3
CASSYSGQTNTGELFF	.	16	TRBV6-5
CASSRYQPQHF	.	11	TRBV28
CASSLSRRDTEAFF	.	14	TRBV28
CASSLSTLQPNSPLHF	.	16	TRBV28
CASSVDRQVGYNEQFF	.	16	TRBV9
CASSLGPEGVSYGYTF	few	16	TRBV6-5
CATVSGYEQYF	few	11	TRBV12-3/TRBV12-4